The next 20 T cell receptor beta chains were all read from a single sample in a study of blood T cell repertoires in COVID-19. Some clones are missing from TCRdb's copy, which holds only in-frame ones; the method was immunoSEQ multiplex PCR. In the table there are approximately 22,000 clones, approximately 92% of which are singletons. The sequenced sample was peripheral blood. The receptors derive from a man aged 70-80 years with active COVID-19.

The gene calls are TRBV7-2 and TRBJ1-3; D unresolved. CDR1 is SGHTA, CDR2 FQGNSA, per germline. Trimming stripped 5 bases from V and 4 bases from J, with 15 bases between. This CDR3 region has 15 residues. This CDR3 is CASSPQGGSGNTIYF. Here the CDR3 DNA reads TGTGCCAGCAGCCCCCAAGGAGGGTCGGGAAACACCATATATTTT.

In this sample, this clone turned up a few times. V and J are TRBV4-1 and TRBJ2-1; 9 bases are shared with TRBD1. This CDR3 is built from 14 residues. Germline V gene sequence: CDR1 MGHRA, CDR2 YSYEKL. Losses at the gene ends were 3 bases for V and 10 bases for J; bases not matched to a gene: 7. CDR3 protein: CASSQVGTGNEQFF. In DNA form, the CDR3 reads TGCGCCAGCAGCCAGGTCGGGACAGGGAACGAGCAGTTCTTC.

V gene TRBV5-4 combines with J gene TRBJ1-1, with D possibly being TRBD1 (6 bases). CDR3 length: 15 residues. Germline CDR1 SGHNT, CDR2 YYREEE (reference sequence). V lost 3 bases to trimming and J lost 0 bases, with 12 bases between them. The DNA for the CDR3 is TGTGCCAGCAGCTCCTCGGACAGAATGAACACTGAAGCTTTCTTT. Translation gives CASSSSDRMNTEAFF.

The chain couples TRBV5-1 to TRBJ1-1; no clear D gene. Trimming took 0 bases from V and 1 from J, leaving 4 bases between them. Per germline, CDR1 SGHRS and CDR2 YFSETQ. The CDR3 contains 13 residues. The CDR3 sequence is CASSLEPNTEAFF. CDR3 coding DNA: TGCGCCAGCAGCTTGGAGCCGAACACTGAAGCTTTCTTT.

CDR3: CASYDRESNQPQHF. The CDR3, as DNA: TGTGCCAGCTACGACAGGGAGAGCAATCAGCCCCAGCATTTT. The chain uses TRBV21-1 and TRBJ1-5; no DNA check was done on the table's D call, TRBD1. TRBV21-1 is an annotated pseudogene. This CDR3 has 14 residues.

Here the CDR3 DNA reads TGTGCCAGCTGGATGGTAGCGGGAAGGTCAGGGTATGAGCAGTTCTTC. It encodes CASWMVAGRSGYEQFF. The rearrangement uses TRBV6-6 and TRBJ2-1; TRBD2 matches 8 bases. There are 16 residues in the CDR3. From germline, CDR1 is MNHNY and CDR2 SVGAGI (reference sequence). Trimming at V came to 8 bases and at J to 8 bases, leaving 17 bases not matched to a gene.

This chain joins TRBV10-3 and TRBJ2-3; 7 nucleotides align to TRBD1. Trimming took 7 bases from V and 3 from J; bases not matched to a gene: 4. Per germline, CDR1 ENHRY and CDR2 SYGVKD. The length of the CDR3 is 13 residues. In DNA, the CDR3 is TGTGCCATCATGGACAGGACGACAGATACGCAGTATTTT. Its protein product is CAIMDRTTDTQYF.

V and J are TRBV2 and TRBJ1-1; 8 bases fit TRBD1. CDR1 is SNHLY, CDR2 FYNNEI, per germline. Unmatched junction bases numbered 3, after V lost 5 bases and J lost 4 bases. The CDR3 runs to 13 residues. Here the CDR3 reads CASSTQGVTEAFF. The DNA for the CDR3 is TGTGCCAGCAGTACACAGGGGGTCACTGAAGCTTTCTTT.

The chain couples TRBV6-2 or TRBV6-3 to TRBJ2-7, with a tentative D call TRBD2 (5 bases). Germline assignment: CDR1 MNHEY and CDR2 SVGEGT. V lost 2 bases and J 3 bases, leaving 17 bases between the germline ends. The CDR3 extends over 16 amino acids. The CDR3 DNA is TGTGCCAGCAGTTACAGGGAGAAAGAAGGTGGCTACGAGCAGTACTTC. It is translated as CASSYREKEGGYEQYF.

The chain combines TRBV5-1 with TRBJ2-5; tentative D call: TRBD2 (5 bases). Germline V CDR1 and CDR2: SGHRS, YFSETQ. The CDR3 has 16 amino acids. V was pared by 4 bases and J by 3 bases, with 19 bases between. CDR3 region: CASSPQRRLGKETQYF. The CDR3 DNA follows: TGCGCCAGCAGCCCCCAAAGGAGGTTGGGAAAAGAGACCCAGTACTTC.

This clone occurred once. The chain carries TRBV7-8 and TRBJ1-2; TRBD1 is a possible D gene (6 bases). Germline V lookup: CDR1 SGHVS, CDR2 FQNEAQ. V gave up 4 bases and J gave up 8 bases, with 14 bases separating them. This CDR3 has 13 amino acids. CDR3 amino acids: CASSSRDTGGYTF. As DNA, the CDR3 is TGTGCCAGCAGCTCACGGGACACCGGAGGCTACACCTTC. Drawing the rest from reference TRBV7-8 and TRBJ1-2, the complete variable domain is GAGVSQSPRYKVAKRGQDVALRCDPISGHVSLFWYQQALGQGPEFLTYFQNEAQLDKSGLPSDRFFAERPEGSVSTLKIQRTQQEDSAVYLCASSSRDTGGYTFGSGTRLTVV.

The rearrangement uses TRBV7-2 and TRBJ1-2; 7 bases line up with TRBD1. The length of the CDR3 is 15 residues. Germline CDR1 SGHTA, CDR2 FQGNSA. V shed 1 base and J 7 bases; nucleotides not matched to a gene: 9. CDR3 protein: CASSLGVRQGRGYTF. As DNA, the CDR3 is TGTGCCAGCAGCTTAGGGGTGAGACAGGGCCGTGGCTACACCTTC.

CDR3 amino acids: CASSSFAGSSGNTIYF. Written as DNA, the CDR3 is TGTGCCAGCAGTTCATTTGCCGGGAGCTCTGGAAACACCATATATTTT. The chain joins TRBV28 to TRBJ1-3; D is undetermined. The germline V gene has CDR1 MDHEN and CDR2 SYDVKM. V lost 4 bases, J lost 0 bases, and 13 bases lay in between. The length of the CDR3 is 16 residues.

The count of this clone is one. The CDR3 loop reads CASSEWSYDNEQFF. The CDR3 DNA is TGTGCCAGCAGTGAATGGAGCTATGACAATGAGCAGTTCTTC. The chain couples TRBV2 to TRBJ2-1; D is unclear. The CDR3 has 14 amino acids. Trimming stripped 2 bases from V and 5 bases from J, with 10 bases between. Germline CDR1 reads SNHLY; CDR2 reads FYNNEI.

This clone appeared once. The rearrangement links TRBV4-1 to TRBJ2-3, with D perhaps matching TRBD2 (5 bases). The V gene lost 8 bases and the J gene lost 2 bases, with 14 bases spanning the gap. Germline V gene lookup returns CDR1 MGHRA and CDR2 YSYEKL. The CDR3 runs 14 residues. CDR3 nucleotide sequence: TGCGCCAGCGGACTGACATCGTACACAGATACGCAGTATTTT. Translated: CASGLTSYTDTQYF.

This chain's CDR3 is CASSSQQGAGANVLTF. CDR3 coding DNA: TGCGCCAGCAGCAGCCAACAGGGAGCCGGGGCCAACGTCCTGACTTTC. The J gene is TRBJ2-6, the V gene TRBV4-3; D may be TRBD1 (6 bases). This CDR3 spans 16 amino acids. V was clipped by 5 bases and J by 4 bases, with 15 bases between them. Germline values: CDR1 LGHNA, CDR2 YSLEER.

This chain joins TRBV29-1 and TRBJ2-3, with 9 nucleotides matching TRBD2. Germline V lookup: CDR1 SQVTM, CDR2 ANQGSEA. With 2 bases clipped from V and 4 bases from J, the junction kept 1 base outside the gene matches. The CDR3 runs to 13 residues. The CDR3 reads CSVEKRGADTQYF. The DNA for the CDR3 is TGCAGCGTTGAAAAGCGGGGGGCAGATACGCAGTATTTT.

The chain has TRBV27 and TRBJ1-2; the match to TRBD1 covers 9 bases. The CDR3 totals 14 residues. Germline trimming cut 6 bases from V and 7 bases from J; bases unmatched to any gene: 9. From germline, CDR1 is MNHEY and CDR2 SMNVEV (reference sequence). The CDR3 nucleotides are TGTGCCAGCAGCCTCAGCACAGGGGGCTCTGGCTACACCTTC. It is translated as CASSLSTGGSGYTF.

The chain combines TRBV29-1 with TRBJ2-3, with a tentative D call TRBD1 (6 bases). This CDR3 comprises 12 residues. Germline V gene lookup returns CDR1 SQVTM and CDR2 ANQGSEA. Trimming cost V 3 bases and J 4 bases, with 8 bases left between them. The CDR3, as DNA: TGCAGCGTTGATGGGGGCGCAGATACGCAGTATTTT. Translated: CSVDGGADTQYF.

As DNA, the CDR3 is TGTGCCAGCAGCTTAGCAGCGGGACAGGGGGCGCGTGGCACAGATACGCAGTATTTT. Translating gives CASSLAAGQGARGTDTQYF. V and J are TRBV7-2 and TRBJ2-3, with 12 bases identical to TRBD1. CDR1 SGHTA and CDR2 FQGNSA come from the germline V gene. The CDR3 is made up of 19 amino acids. V trimming: 0 bases; J trimming: 1 base; junction bases outside the gene matches: 8.